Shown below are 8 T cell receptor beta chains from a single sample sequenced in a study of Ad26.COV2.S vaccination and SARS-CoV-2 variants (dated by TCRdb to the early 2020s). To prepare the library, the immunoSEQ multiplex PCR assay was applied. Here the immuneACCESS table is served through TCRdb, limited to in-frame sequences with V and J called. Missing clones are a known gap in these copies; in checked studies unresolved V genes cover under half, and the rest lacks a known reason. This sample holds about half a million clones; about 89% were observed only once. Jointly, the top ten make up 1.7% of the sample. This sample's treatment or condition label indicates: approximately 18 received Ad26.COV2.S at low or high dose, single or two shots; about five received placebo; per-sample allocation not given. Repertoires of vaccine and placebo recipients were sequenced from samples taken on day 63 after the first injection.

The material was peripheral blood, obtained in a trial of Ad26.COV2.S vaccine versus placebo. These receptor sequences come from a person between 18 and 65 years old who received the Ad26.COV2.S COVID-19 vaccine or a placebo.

CDR3 in DNA: TGTGCCAGCAGCTTAGGGCTAGCGGGAGTATACGAGCAGTACTTC. Its protein is CASSLGLAGVYEQYF. The rearrangement links TRBV7-8 to TRBJ2-7, with TRBD2 identical over 10 bases. The CDR3 has 15 amino acids. Looked up from germline, CDR1 is SGHVS and CDR2 is FQNEAQ. V was clipped by 1 base and J by 4 bases; unmatched bases: 4.

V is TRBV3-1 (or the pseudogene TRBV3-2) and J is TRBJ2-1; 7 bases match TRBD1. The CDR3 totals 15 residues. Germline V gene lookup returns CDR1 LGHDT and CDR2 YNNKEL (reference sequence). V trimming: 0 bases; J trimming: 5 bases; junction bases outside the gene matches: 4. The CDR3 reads CASSQDPTGNNEQFF. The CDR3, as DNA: TGTGCCAGCAGCCAAGACCCGACAGGGAACAATGAGCAGTTCTTC.

DNA for the CDR3: TGTGCCAGTTCTCTCCGCCCTAACGAGCAGTACTTC. Translating gives CASSLRPNEQYF. V and J are TRBV12-3 or TRBV12-4 and TRBJ2-7; D is undetermined. This CDR3 region has 12 residues. V was cut by 9 bases and J by 5 bases, with 14 bases left in between.

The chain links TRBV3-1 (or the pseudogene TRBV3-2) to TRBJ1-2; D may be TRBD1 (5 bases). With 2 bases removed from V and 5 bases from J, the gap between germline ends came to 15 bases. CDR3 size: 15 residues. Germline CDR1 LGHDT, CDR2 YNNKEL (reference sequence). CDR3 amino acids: CASSQRGGVGYGYTF. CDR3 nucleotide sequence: TGTGCCAGCAGCCAAAGGGGAGGGGTTGGGTATGGCTACACCTTC.

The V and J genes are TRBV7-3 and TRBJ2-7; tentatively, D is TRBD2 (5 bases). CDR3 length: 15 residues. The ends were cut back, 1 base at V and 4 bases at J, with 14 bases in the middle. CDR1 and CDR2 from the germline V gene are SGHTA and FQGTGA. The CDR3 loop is CASSLMGDSIYEQYF. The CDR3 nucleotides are TGTGCCAGCAGCTTAATGGGAGATAGTATTTACGAGCAGTACTTC.

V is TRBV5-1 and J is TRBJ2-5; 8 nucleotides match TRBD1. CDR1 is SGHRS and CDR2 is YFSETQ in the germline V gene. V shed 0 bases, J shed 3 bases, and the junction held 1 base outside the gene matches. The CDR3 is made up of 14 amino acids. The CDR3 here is CASSLGTGKETQYF. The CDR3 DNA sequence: TGCGCCAGCAGCTTGGGGACAGGGAAAGAGACCCAGTACTTC.

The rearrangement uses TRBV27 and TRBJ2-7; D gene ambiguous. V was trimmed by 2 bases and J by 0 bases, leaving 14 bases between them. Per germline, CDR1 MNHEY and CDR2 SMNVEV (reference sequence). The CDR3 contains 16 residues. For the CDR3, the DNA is TGTGCCAGCAGTTTAGGTCTTCCGGATCTCTCCTACGAGCAGTACTTC. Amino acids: CASSLGLPDLSYEQYF.

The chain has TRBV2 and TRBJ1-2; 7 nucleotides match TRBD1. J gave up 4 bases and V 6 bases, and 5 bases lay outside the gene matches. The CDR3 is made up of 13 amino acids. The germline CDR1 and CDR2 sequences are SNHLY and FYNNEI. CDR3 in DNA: TGTGCCAGCAGGGGGGACAGCTTCTATGGCTACACCTTC. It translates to CASRGDSFYGYTF.